This T cell receptor beta chain was documented in a study of shared clonotypes between healthy human individuals. Germline V gives CDR1 SGHRS, CDR2 YFSETQ. Trimming removed 0 bases from V and 4 bases from J; junction bases left unmatched: 7. The CDR3 runs 15 residues. Generated by immunoSEQ multiplex PCR, the TCRdb table keeps only in-frame clones and is missing some. Here the sample spans about 700,000 clones, around 72% being singletons. The gene calls are TRBV5-1 and TRBJ2-7; 7 bases map to TRBD2. The receptor was derived from a woman aged 30 to 39 in good health. The sample taken for sequencing was memory CD4+ T cells sorted from blood. Subset denoted: CD45RA-negative fraction. CDR3 DNA: TGCGCCAGCAGCTTGGCCCGGGAGGCGGGATACGAGCAGTACTTC. This codes for CASSLAREAGYEQYF.